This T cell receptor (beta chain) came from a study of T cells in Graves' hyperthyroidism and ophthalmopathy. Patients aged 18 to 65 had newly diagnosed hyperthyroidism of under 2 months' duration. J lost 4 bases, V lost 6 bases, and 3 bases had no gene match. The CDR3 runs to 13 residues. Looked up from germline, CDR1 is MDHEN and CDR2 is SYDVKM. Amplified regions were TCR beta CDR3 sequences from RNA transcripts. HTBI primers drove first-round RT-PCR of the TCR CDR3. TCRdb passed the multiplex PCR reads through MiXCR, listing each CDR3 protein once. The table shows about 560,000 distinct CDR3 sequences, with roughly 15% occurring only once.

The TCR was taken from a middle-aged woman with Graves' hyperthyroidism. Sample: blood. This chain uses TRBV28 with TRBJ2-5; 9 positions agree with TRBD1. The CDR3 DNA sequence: TGTGCCAGCAGAACAGGGGGCATAGAGACCCAGTACTTC. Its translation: CASRTGGIETQYF.